This T cell receptor (beta chain) was identified during a study of a mutant IDH1 vaccine in newly diagnosed glioma. Sequencing used immunoSEQ multiplex PCR; TCRdb keeps in-frame clones, though not all of them. The sample lists around 40,000 clones; over 75% were seen once. Details on this clone: The antigen remains unidentified.

Trimming at V came to 7 bases and at J to 0 bases, leaving 9 bases not matched to a gene. The CDR3 consists of 17 residues. Germline CDR1 MDHEN, CDR2 SYDVKM. The time point denotes: week 5, during vaccination. Each dose of the vaccine consisted of 300 ug of mutant IDH1 20-mer peptide, with topical imiquimod. V is TRBV28 and J is TRBJ2-1, with TRBD2 matching over 10 bases. The sample here was PBMCs, taken from a glioma patient whose treatment included an IDH1 peptide vaccine. The receptor was derived from a middle-aged man with glioma. The CDR3 DNA reads TGTGCCAGCACTTCTAGCGGGAGACCCAGCTCCTACAATGAGCAGTTCTTC. Protein sequence: CASTSSGRPSSYNEQFF. The variable domain in full, completed from reference TRBV28 and TRBJ2-1, reads DVKVTQSSRYLVKRTGEKVFLECVQDMDHENMFWYRQDPGLGLRLIYFSYDVKMKEKGDIPEGYSVSREKKERFSLILESASTNQTSMYLCASTSSGRPSSYNEQFFGPGTRLTVL.